Included here is one T cell receptor beta chain sequence, with context. The Seattle patients joined while their infection was active and were tracked longitudinally afterward. Original analysis: Amplifying reference gene primers gave estimates of nucleated cell counts. Libraries were prepared by immunoSEQ multiplex PCR; TCRdb keeps only in-frame clonotypes and omits some of them. From that table come the V and J calls and clone size; the DNA was used to work out D and trimming. The sample includes 300,000 to 400,000 clones, roughly 87% of them seen just once. This sample stems from a study of blood T cell repertoires in COVID-19. On the study more broadly: Acute-phase and convalescent COVID-19 samples originated in the United States, Italy and Spain.

Germline V lookup: CDR1 SNHLY, CDR2 FYNNEI. CDR3 size: 17 residues. With V trimmed by 3 bases and J by 2 bases, 8 bases remained unmatched. The TCR was taken from a man between 25 and 39 years old with COVID-19, enrolled during active disease. The V call is TRBV2, the J call TRBJ2-5, with 11 bases that match TRBD1. Sequencing was performed on peripheral blood. This CDR3 reads CASSDTRRDRGQETQYF. The CDR3 coding sequence is TGTGCCAGCAGTGACACGCGCCGGGACAGGGGGCAAGAGACCCAGTACTTC.